This T cell receptor beta chain was retrieved from a study of T cells after yellow fever vaccination. For the study at large: Preparation of fractions with low cell numbers was performed using SMART-Seq v4 Ultra Low Input.

The TCR cDNA carried a universal primer site and UMIs from 5'RACE template switching. TCRdb called the 5' RACE reads again in MiXCR, with one record for every CDR3 protein. Of hundreds of thousands of distinct CDR3 sequences in the sample, about 17% were seen once. V shed 4 bases and J shed 7 bases, with 21 bases lying between them. The germline V gene has CDR1 SGHRS and CDR2 YFSETQ. The CDR3 has 17 residues. The V and J genes are TRBV5-1 and TRBJ1-6, with D maybe TRBD1 (5 bases). Here the sequenced sample was PBMCs, taken less than 6 days after the first yellow fever vaccination. The clonotype originates from a young man who received the YFV17D yellow fever vaccine. CDR3 in DNA: TGCGCCAGCAGCCCCGGTGGGGGAGATGGGAGAAATTCACCCCTCCACTTT. This sequence encodes CASSPGGGDGRNSPLHF.